The present entry profiles one TCR beta chain with its context. The CDR3 has 15 residues. The germline CDR1 and CDR2 sequences are SGHDT and YYEEEE. The ends were cut back, 0 bases at V and 2 bases at J, with 9 bases in the middle. This record belongs to a study of OX40 agonist ivuxolimab in advanced cancers. Assay used: immunoSEQ multiplex PCR; TCRdb lists only in-frame clones, some missing. Altogether tens of thousands of clones are present, 80% to 90% being singletons, with the ten largest covering about 1.4%. The origin of this receptor is an adult with an advanced solid tumor such as melanoma, head and neck, liver or kidney cancer. The material sequenced was CD4+ or CD8+ T cells sorted from blood, taken in a trial of the OX40 agonist ivuxolimab. The chain combines TRBV5-6 with TRBJ1-5; unclear D gene. CDR3 coding DNA: TGTGCCAGCAGCTTGGGAGCTGCAGGCAATCAGCCCCAGCATTTT. Its translation is CASSLGAAGNQPQHF.